These T cell receptor beta chains were read from a single sample in a study of identical twins. TCRdb redid the calling of the 5' RACE reads with MiXCR, one entry per CDR3 protein. The profile shows 1.5 million or so distinct CDR3 sequences, around a third of them singletons. Sequencing was done on a sample of cord blood. The receptor source for this set is a newborn girl in good health. The CDR3 runs from the conserved cysteine through the conserved F or W. The D gene is left open where the match is weak. Clone size appears in some rows only: once, few, many, or a class for an expanded clone.

J	D	length	size	V	CDR3	DNA
TRBJ2-6	.	17	.	TRBV4-1	CASSQWGLLSGANVLTF	TGCGCCAGCAGCCAATGGGGACTTCTTTCTGGGGCCAACGTCCTGACTTTC
TRBJ1-2	.	15	.	TRBV2	CASIPGGRTFYGYTF	TGTGCCAGCATCCCAGGCGGCAGAACCTTCTATGGCTACACCTTC
TRBJ2-5	.	16	.	TRBV20-1	CSANLPSASVQETQYF	TGCAGTGCTAATCTACCGTCCGCTAGCGTCCAAGAGACCCAGTACTTC
TRBJ2-6	TRBD2	14	.	TRBV20-1	CSASGGYGADVLTF	TGCAGTGCCTCGGGGGGGTATGGGGCCGACGTCCTGACTTTC
TRBJ1-2	.	14	.	TRBV20-1	CSASVRGAGYGYTF	TGCAGTGCTAGCGTTCGTGGGGCGGGTTATGGCTACACCTTC
TRBJ2-1	.	11	.	TRBV6-6	CASVNGDEQFF	TGTGCCAGCGTCAATGGTGATGAGCAGTTCTTC
TRBJ1-6	.	17	.	TRBV4-3	CASSQDSRGGYGSPLHF	TGCGCCAGCAGCCAAGATTCCCGGGGTGGCTATGGTTCACCCCTCCACTTT
TRBJ1-2	.	15	few	TRBV15	CATSRESGGFVGYTF	TGTGCCACCAGCAGAGAGTCAGGAGGATTTGTGGGCTACACCTTC
TRBJ2-3	.	14	.	TRBV5-1	CASSFAAREHTQYF	TGCGCCAGCAGCTTTGCGGCCCGAGAGCATACGCAGTATTTT
TRBJ2-7	TRBD1	14	.	TRBV12-3/TRBV12-4	CASSLDRGRGEQYF	TGTGCCAGCAGTTTAGACAGGGGGCGCGGCGAGCAGTACTTC
TRBJ2-1	.	17	few	TRBV4-2	CASSQDLFAGAYNEQFF	TGTGCCAGCAGCCAAGATCTGTTTGCGGGGGCGTACAATGAGCAGTTCTTC